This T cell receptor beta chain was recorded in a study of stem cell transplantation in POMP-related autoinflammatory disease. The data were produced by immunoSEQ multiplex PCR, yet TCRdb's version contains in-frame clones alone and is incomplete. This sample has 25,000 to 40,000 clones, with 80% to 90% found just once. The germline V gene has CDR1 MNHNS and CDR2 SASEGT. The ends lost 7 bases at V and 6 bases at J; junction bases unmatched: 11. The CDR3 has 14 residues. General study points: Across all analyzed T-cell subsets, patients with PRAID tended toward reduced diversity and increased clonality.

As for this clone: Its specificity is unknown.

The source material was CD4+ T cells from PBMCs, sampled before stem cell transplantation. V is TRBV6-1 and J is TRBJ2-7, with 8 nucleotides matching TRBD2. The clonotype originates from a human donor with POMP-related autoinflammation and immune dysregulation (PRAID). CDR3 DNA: TGTGCCAGCAATGGAGGCGGGGGGCGGGTCGAGCAGTACTTC. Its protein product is CASNGGGGRVEQYF.